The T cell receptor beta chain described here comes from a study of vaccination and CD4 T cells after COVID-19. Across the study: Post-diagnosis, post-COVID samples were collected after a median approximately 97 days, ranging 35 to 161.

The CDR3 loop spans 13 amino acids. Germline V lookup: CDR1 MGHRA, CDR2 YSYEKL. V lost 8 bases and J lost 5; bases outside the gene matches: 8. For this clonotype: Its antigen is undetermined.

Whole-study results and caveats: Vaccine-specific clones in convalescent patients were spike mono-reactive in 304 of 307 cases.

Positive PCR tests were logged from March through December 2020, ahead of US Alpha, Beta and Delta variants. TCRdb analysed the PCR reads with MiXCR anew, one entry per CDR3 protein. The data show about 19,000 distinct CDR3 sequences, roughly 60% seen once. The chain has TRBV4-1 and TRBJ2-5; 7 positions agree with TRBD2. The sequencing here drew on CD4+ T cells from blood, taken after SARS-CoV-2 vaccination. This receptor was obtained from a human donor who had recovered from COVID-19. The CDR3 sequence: CASARLGGETQYF. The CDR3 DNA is TGCGCCAGCGCAAGACTGGGGGGGGAGACCCAGTACTTC.